The entry that follows covers one T cell receptor (beta chain) sequence. Its cognate antigen is unknown. The source of the sample is a study of shared clonotypes between healthy human individuals. Overall study findings and caveats: Represented diversity, genetic and exposure-history alike, was limited by few donors. Sequencing depth was a factor that was expected to affect clonotype sharing among donors.

CDR1 MDHEN and CDR2 SYDVKM come from the germline V gene. V shed 3 bases, J shed 3 bases, and the junction held 7 bases outside the gene matches. This CDR3 contains 16 residues. Deep-level assay runs were performed. Per the original methods: ImmunoSEQ sequences covered only the junction and lacked quality scores; filtering therefore differed. Data came from immunoSEQ multiplex PCR; TCRdb stores just in-frame clones and leaves some out. The V and J calls and clone size were taken over from that table, and D and trimming were inferred from the DNA. Of hundreds of thousands of clones listed, roughly 83% are singletons.

This chain uses TRBV28 with TRBJ2-1; 8 positions agree with TRBD1. Material for sequencing was PBMCs. The origin of this receptor is a woman in her 40s in good health. Some clones in this sample may be carry-over from other donors' samples. The CDR3 region is CASSFSTGVSYNEQFF. The CDR3 DNA reads TGTGCCAGCAGTTTTTCGACAGGGGTAAGCTACAATGAGCAGTTCTTC.